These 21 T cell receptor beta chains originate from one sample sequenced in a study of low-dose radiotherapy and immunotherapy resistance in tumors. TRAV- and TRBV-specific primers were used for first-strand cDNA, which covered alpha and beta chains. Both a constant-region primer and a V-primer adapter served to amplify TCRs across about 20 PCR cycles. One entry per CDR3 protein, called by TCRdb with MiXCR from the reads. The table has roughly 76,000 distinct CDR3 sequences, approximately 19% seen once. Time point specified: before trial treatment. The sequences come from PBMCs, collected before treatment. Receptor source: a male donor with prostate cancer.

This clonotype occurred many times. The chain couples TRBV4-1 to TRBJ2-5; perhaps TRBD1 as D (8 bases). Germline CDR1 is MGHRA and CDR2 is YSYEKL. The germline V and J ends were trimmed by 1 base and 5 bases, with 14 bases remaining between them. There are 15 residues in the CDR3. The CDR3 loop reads CASSQVEQGGETQYF. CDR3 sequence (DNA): TGCGCCAGCAGCCAAGTGGAACAGGGGGGGGAGACCCAGTACTTC.

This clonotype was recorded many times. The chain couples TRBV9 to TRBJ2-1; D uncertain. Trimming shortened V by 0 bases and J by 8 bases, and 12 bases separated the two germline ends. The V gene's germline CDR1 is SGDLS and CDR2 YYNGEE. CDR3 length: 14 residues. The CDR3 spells CASSVGTVGDEQFF. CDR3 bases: TGTGCCAGCAGCGTAGGCACCGTCGGCGATGAGCAGTTCTTC.

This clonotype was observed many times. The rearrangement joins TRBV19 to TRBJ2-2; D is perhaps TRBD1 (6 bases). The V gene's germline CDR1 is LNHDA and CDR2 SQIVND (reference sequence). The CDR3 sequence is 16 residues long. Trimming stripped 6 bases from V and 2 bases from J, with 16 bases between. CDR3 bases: TGTGCCAGTAGCCCAACAGGGCGTCGAAACACCGGGGAGCTGTTTTTT. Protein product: CASSPTGRRNTGELFF.

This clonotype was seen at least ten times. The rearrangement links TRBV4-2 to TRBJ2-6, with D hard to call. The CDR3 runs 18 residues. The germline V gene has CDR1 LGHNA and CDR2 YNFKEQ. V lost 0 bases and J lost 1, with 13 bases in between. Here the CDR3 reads CASSQDPQVRSGANVLTF. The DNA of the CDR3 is TGTGCCAGCAGCCAAGATCCCCAGGTCAGATCTGGGGCCAACGTCCTGACTTTC.

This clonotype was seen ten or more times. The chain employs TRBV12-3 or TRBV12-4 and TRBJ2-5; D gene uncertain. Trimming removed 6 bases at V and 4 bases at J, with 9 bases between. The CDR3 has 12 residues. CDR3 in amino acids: CASSFLGETQYF. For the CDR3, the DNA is TGTGCCAGCAGCTTTCTGGGAGAGACCCAGTACTTC.

The CDR3 reads CASGLDLSSYNEQFF. The CDR3 region has the DNA TGTGCCAGCGGGTTGGACTTGAGCTCCTACAATGAGCAGTTCTTC. The V gene is TRBV3-1, the J gene TRBJ2-1, with D possibly matching TRBD2 (5 bases). The CDR3 contains 15 residues. From germline, CDR1 is LGHDT and CDR2 YNNKEL (reference sequence). Trimming left V 8 bases short and J 0 bases short, with 14 bases between.

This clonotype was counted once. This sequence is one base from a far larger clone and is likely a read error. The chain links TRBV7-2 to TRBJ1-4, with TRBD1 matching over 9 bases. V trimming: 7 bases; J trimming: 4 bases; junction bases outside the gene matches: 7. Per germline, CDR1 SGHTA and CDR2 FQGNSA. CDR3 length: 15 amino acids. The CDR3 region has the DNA TGTGCCAGCAACTTTGGGACAGGGATTAATGAAAAACTGTTTTTT. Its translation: CASNFGTGINEKLFF.

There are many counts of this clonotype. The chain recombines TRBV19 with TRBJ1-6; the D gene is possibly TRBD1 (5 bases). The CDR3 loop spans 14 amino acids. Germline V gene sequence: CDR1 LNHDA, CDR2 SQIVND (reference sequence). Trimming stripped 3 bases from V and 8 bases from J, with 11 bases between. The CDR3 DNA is TGTGCCAGTAGTATTCGGGGCTCGGATTCACCCCTCCACTTT. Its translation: CASSIRGSDSPLHF.

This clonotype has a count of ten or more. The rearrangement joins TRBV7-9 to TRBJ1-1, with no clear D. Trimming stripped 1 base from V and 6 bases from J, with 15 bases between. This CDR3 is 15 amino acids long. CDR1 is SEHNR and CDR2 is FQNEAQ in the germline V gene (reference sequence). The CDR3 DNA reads TGTGCCAGCAGCTTAGTAGGCCCCGACCCTCCTGAAGCTTTCTTT. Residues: CASSLVGPDPPEAFF.

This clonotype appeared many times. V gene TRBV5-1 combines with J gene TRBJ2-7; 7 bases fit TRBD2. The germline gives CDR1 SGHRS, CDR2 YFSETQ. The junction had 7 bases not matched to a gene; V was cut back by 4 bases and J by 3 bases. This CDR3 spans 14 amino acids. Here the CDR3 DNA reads TGCGCCAGCAGCCCGACTAGCTACCTCTACGAGCAGTACTTC. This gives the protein CASSPTSYLYEQYF.

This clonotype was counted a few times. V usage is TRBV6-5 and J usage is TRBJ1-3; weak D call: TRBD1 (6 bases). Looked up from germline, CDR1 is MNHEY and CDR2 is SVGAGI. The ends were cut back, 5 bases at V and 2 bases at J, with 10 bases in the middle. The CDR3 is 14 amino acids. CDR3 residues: CASSTTGPGNTIYF. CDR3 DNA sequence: TGTGCCAGCAGTACCACAGGGCCTGGAAACACCATATATTTT.

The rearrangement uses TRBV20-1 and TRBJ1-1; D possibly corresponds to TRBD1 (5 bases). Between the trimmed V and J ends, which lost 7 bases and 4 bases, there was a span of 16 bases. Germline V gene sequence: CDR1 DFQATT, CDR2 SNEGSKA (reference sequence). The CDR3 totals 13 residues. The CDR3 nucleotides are TGCAGTGGGATCCGCAGGGCGATCACTGAAGCTTTCTTT. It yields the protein CSGIRRAITEAFF.

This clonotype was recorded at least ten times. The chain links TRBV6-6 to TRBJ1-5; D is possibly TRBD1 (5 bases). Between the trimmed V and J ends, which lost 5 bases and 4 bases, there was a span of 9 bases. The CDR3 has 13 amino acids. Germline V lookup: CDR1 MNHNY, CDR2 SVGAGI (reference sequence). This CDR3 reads CASSPRGNQPQHF. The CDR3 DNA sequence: TGTGCCAGCAGTCCGAGGGGTAATCAGCCCCAGCATTTT.

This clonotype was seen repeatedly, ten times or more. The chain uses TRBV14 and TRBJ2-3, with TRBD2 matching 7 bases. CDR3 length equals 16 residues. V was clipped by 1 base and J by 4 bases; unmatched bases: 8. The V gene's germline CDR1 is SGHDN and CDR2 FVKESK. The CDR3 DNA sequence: TGTGCCAGCAGCCAAGTTGGGGCGGGAGACGCAGATACGCAGTATTTT. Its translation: CASSQVGAGDADTQYF.

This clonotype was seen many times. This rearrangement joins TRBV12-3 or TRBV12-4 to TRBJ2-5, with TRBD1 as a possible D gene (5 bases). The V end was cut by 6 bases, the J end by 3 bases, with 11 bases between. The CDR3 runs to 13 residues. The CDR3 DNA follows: TGTGCCAGCAGCCCAGACAGAAAAGAGACCCAGTACTTC. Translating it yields CASSPDRKETQYF.

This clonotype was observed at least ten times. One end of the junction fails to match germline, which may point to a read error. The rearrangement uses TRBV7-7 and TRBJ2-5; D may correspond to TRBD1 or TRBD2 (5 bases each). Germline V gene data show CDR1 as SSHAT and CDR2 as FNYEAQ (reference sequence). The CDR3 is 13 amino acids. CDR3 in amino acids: CASSPGHKETQYF. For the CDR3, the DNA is TGTGCTAGCAGCCCGGGGCATAAAGAGACCCAGTACTTC.

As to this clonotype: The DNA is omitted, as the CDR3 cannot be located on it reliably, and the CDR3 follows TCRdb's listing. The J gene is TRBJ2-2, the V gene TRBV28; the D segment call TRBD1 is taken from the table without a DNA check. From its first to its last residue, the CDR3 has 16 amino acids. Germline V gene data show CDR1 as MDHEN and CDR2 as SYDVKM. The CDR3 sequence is CASRNAGVGTGELFFF.

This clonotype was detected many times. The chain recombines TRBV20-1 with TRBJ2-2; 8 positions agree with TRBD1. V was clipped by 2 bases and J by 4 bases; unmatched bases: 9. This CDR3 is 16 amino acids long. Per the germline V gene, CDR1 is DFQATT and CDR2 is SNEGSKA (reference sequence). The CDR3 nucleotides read TGCAGTGCTAGACCCCCAAGACAGGGGACCACCGGGGAGCTGTTTTTT. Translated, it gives CSARPPRQGTTGELFF.

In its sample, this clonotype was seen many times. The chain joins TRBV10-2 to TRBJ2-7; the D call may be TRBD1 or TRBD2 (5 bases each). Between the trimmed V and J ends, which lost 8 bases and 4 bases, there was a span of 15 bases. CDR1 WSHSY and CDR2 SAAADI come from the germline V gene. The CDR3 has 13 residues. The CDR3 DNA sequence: TGCGCCAGCCGGTCGGGACCGCCTTACGAGCAGTACTTC. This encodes CASRSGPPYEQYF.

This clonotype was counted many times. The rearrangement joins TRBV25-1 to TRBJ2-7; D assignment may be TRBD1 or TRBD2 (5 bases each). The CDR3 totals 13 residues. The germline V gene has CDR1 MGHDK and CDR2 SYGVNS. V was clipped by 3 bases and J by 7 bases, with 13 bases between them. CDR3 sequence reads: CASSEPGTQEQYF. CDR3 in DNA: TGTGCCAGCAGTGAGCCCGGGACGCAAGAGCAGTACTTC.

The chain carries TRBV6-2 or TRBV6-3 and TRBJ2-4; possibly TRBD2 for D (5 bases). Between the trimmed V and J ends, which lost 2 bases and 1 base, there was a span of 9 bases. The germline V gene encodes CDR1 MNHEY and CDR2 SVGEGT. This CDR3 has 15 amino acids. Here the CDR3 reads CASSYEGVAKNIQYF. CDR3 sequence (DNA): TGTGCCAGCAGTTACGAGGGTGTCGCCAAAAACATTCAGTACTTC.